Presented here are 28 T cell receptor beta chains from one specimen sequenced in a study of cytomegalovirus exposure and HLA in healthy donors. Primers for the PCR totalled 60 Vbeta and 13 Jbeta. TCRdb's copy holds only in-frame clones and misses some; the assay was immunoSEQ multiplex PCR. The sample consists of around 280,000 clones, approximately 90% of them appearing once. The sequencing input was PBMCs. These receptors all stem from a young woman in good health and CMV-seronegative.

The CDR3 region has the DNA TGTGCCAGCAGTTACGCGGGGCTAGCGCTGACCGGGGAGCTGTTTTTT. Its protein is CASSYAGLALTGELFF. The chain employs TRBV6-6 and TRBJ2-2, with a tentative D call TRBD2 (6 bases). The CDR3 covers 16 residues. Germline CDR1 reads MNHNY; CDR2 reads SVGAGI (reference sequence). V was shortened by 2 bases and J by 5 bases, with 15 bases between the two germline ends.

The CDR3 sequence is CASSISGTTNNEQFF. In DNA, the CDR3 is TGTGCCAGCAGCATATCCGGGACTACCAACAATGAGCAGTTCTTC. The V and J genes are TRBV7-3 and TRBJ2-1; 7 bases map to TRBD2. V lost 5 bases, J lost 5 bases, and 9 bases stayed unmatched. The CDR3 extends over 15 amino acids. In germline, CDR1 is SGHTA, CDR2 FQGTGA.

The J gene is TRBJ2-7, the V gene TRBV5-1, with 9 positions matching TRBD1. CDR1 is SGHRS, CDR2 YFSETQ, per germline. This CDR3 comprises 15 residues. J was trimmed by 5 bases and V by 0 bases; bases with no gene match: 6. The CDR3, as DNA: TGCGCCAGCAGCTTGGATAGGACAGGGGCGCACGAGCAGTACTTC. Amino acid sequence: CASSLDRTGAHEQYF.

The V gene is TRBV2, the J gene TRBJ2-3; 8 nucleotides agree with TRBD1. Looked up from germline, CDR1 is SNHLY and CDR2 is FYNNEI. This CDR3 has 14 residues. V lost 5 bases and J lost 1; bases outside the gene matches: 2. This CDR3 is CASSSGQGTDTQYF. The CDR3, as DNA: TGTGCCAGCAGTTCGGGACAGGGCACAGATACGCAGTATTTT.

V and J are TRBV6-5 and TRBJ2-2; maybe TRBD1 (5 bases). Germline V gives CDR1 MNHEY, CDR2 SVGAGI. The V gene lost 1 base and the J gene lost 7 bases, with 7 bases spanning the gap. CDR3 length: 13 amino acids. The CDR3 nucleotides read TGTGCCAGCAGTTACTGGGGCGGCGGGGAGCTGTTTTTT. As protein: CASSYWGGGELFF.

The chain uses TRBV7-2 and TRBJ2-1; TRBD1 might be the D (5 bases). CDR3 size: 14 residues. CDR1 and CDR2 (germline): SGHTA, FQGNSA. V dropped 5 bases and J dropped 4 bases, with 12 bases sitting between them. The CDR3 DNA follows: TGTGCCAGCAGCCTCTATGGGGCTTACAATGAGCAGTTCTTC. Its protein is CASSLYGAYNEQFF.

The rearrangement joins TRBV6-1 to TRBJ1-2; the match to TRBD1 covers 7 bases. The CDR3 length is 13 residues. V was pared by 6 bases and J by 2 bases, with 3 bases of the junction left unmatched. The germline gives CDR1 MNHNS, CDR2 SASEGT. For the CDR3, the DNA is TGTGCCAGCAGGACAGGGAGGAACTATGGCTACACCTTC. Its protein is CASRTGRNYGYTF.

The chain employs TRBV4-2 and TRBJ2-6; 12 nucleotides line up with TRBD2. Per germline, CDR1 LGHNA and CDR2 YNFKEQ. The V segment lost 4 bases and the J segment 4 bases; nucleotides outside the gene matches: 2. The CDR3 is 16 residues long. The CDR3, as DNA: TGTGCCAGCAGCCCTAGCGGGGGGGCCGGGGCCAACGTCCTGACTTTC. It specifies CASSPSGGAGANVLTF.

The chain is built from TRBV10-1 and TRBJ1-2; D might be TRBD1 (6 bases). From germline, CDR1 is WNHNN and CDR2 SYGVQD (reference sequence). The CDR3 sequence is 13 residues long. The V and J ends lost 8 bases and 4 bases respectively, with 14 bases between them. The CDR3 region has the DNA TGCGCCAGCCCGGGGGGGGCCTCCTATGGCTACACCTTC. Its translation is CASPGGASYGYTF.

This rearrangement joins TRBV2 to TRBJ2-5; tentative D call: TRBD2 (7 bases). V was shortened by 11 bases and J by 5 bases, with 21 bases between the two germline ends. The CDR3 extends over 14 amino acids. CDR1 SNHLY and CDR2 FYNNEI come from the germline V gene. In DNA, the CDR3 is TGTGCCGCGGGCCGGGGGGCCTCCTTGGAGACCCAGTACTTC. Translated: CAAGRGASLETQYF.

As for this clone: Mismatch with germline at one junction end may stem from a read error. CDR3 sequence: CSSWGTSGAFAGETQYF. CDR3 DNA sequence: TGTTCCAGCTGGGGGACTAGCGGGGCCTTCGCGGGGGAGACCCAGTACTTC. This chain links TRBV7-9 with TRBJ2-5; TRBD2 matches at 13 bases. CDR1 and CDR2 from the germline V gene are SEHNR and FQNEAQ (reference sequence). The CDR3 contains 17 residues. Full variable domain (remainder filled in from reference TRBV7-9 and TRBJ2-5): DTGVSQNPRHKITKRGQNVTFRCDPISEHNRLYWYRQTLGQGPEFLTYFQNEAQLEKSRLLSDRFSAERPKGSFSTLEIQRTEQGDSAMYLCSSWGTSGAFAGETQYFGPGTRLLVL.

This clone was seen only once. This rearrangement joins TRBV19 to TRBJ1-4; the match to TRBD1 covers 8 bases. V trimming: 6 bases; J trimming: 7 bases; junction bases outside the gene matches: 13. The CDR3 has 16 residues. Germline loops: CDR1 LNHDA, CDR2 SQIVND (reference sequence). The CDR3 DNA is TGTGCCAGTAGGGACAGCTCCGGGACAGGCGGTGAAAAACTGTTTTTT. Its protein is CASRDSSGTGGEKLFF.

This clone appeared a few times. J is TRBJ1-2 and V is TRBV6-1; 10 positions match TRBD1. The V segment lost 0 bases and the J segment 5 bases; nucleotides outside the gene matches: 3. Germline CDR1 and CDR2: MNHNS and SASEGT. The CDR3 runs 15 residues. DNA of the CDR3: TGTGCCAGCAGTGAAGCCATGGGACAGGGGTATGGCTACACCTTC. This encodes CASSEAMGQGYGYTF.

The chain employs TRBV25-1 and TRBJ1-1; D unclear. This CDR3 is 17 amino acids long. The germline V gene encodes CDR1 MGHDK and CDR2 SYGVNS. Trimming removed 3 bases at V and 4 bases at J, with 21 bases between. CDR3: CASSDSGWAGGGTEAFF. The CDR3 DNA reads TGTGCCAGCAGTGACTCAGGTTGGGCAGGAGGTGGCACTGAAGCTTTCTTT.

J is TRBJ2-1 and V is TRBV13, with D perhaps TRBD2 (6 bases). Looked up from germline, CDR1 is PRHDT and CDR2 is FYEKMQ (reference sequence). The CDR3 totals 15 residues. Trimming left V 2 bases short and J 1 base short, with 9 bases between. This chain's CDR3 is CASSLRGRSYNEQFF. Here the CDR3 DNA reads TGTGCCAGCAGCTTAAGAGGGAGGTCCTACAATGAGCAGTTCTTC.

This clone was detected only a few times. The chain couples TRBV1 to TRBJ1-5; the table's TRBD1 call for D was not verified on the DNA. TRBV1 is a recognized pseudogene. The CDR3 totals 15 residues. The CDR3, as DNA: TGCACCAGCAGCCAAGACCGGACATGCCTACAGCCCCAGCATTTT. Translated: CTSSQDRTCLQPQHF.

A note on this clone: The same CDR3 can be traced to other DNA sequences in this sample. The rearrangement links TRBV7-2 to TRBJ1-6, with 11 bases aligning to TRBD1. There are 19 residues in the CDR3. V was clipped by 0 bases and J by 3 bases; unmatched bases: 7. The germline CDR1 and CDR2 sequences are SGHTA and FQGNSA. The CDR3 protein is CASSLAWVDRGHYNSPLHF. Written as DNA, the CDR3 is TGTGCCAGCAGCTTAGCGTGGGTGGACAGGGGGCACTATAATTCACCCCTCCACTTT.

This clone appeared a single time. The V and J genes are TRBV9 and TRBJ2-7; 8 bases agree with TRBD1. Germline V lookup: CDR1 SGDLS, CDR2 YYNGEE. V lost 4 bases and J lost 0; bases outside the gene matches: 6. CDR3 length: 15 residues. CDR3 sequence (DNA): TGTGCCAGCAGCCCAAGGACAGGGAGCTCCTACGAGCAGTACTTC. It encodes CASSPRTGSSYEQYF.

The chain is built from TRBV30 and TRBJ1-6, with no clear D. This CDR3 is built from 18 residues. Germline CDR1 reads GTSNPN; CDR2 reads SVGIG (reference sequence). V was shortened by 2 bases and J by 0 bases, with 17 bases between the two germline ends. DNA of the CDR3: TGTGCCTGGAGTTTGTCAGGTCACCCAAACTCCTATAATTCACCCCTCCACTTT. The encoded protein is CAWSLSGHPNSYNSPLHF.

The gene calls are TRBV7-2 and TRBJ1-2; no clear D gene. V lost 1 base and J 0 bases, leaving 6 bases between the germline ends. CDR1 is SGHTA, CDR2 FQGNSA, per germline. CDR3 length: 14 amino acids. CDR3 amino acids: CASSLGTSNYGYTF. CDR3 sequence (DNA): TGTGCCAGCAGCTTAGGCACATCTAACTATGGCTACACCTTC.

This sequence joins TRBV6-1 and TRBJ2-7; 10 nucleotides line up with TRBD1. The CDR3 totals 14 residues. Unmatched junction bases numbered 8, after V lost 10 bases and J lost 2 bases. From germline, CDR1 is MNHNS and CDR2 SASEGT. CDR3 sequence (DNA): TGTGCCACCAATACCGGGACAGGGGCCTACGAGCAGTACTTC. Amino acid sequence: CATNTGTGAYEQYF.

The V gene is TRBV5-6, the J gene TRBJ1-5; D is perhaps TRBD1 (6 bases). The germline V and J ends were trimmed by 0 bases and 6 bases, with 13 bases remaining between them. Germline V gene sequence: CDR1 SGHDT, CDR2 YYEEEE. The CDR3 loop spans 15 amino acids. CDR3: CASSLGYRDGQPQHF. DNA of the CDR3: TGTGCCAGCAGCTTGGGTTACAGGGATGGTCAGCCCCAGCATTTT.

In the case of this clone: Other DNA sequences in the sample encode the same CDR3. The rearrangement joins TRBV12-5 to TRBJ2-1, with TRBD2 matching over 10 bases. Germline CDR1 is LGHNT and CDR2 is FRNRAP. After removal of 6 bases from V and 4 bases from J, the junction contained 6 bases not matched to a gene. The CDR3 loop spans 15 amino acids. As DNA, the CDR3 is TGTGCTAGTGGGTATAGCGGGGGGCCTTACAATGAGCAGTTCTTC. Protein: CASGYSGGPYNEQFF.

The CDR3 DNA sequence: TGTGCCAGCAGCCCGCGGGGGGACAGGGGCCACGAGCAGTACTTC. This translates into CASSPRGDRGHEQYF. The V gene is TRBV7-8, the J gene TRBJ2-7; TRBD1 matches 10 bases. The ends lost 5 bases at V and 5 bases at J; junction bases unmatched: 9. Per the germline V gene, CDR1 is SGHVS and CDR2 is FQNEAQ. This CDR3 comprises 15 residues. Full variable domain (outside the CDR3, taken from reference TRBV7-8 and TRBJ2-7): GAGVSQSPRYKVAKRGQDVALRCDPISGHVSLFWYQQALGQGPEFLTYFQNEAQLDKSGLPSDRFFAERPEGSVSTLKIQRTQQEDSAVYLCASSPRGDRGHEQYFGPGTRLTVT.

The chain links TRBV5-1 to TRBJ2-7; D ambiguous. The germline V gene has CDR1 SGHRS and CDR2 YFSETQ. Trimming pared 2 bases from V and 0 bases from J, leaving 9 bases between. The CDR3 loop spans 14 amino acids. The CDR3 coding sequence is TGCGCCAGCAGCTTTGGCGGTCTCTCCTACGAGCAGTACTTC. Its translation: CASSFGGLSYEQYF.

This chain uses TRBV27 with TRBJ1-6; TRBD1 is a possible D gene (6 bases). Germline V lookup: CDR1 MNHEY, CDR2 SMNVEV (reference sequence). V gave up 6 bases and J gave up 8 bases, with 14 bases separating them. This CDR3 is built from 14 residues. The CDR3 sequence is CASRYTGRDSPLHF. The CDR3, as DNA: TGTGCCAGCAGGTACACAGGGCGGGATTCACCCCTCCACTTT.

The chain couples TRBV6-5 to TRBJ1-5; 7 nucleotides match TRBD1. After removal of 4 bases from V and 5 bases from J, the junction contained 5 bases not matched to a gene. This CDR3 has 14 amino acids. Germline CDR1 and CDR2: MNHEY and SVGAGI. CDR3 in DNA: TGTGCCAGCAGTTCAGGGGGGCAGGATCAGCCCCAGCATTTT. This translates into CASSSGGQDQPQHF.

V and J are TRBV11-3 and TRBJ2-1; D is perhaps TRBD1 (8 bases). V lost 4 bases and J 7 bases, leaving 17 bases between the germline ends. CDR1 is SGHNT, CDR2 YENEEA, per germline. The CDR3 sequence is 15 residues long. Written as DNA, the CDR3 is TGTGCCAGCAGCTCCTACATACAGGGGGGGAATGAGCAGTTCTTC. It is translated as CASSSYIQGGNEQFF.